This T cell receptor beta chain was obtained from a study of shared clonotypes between healthy human individuals. Study background: For every donor, three CD4 naive, three CD4 memory, two CD8 naive and one CD8 memory plates were used. Study results and limitations: Larger estimated richness was generally seen in naive subsets than in memory subsets.

Sequencing used immunoSEQ multiplex PCR; TCRdb keeps in-frame clones, though not all of them. The top ten hold around 1.4% of the sample, which has about 960,000 clones, around 80% seen once. In regard to this clone: What it binds is not known.

Recent acute infections and vaccinations were absent in the healthy HIV-negative adult donors. Division of CD4+ cells produced a CD45RA+ naive subset and a CD45RA-negative memory subset. The TCR was taken from a man aged 18 to 35 in good health. The sample taken for sequencing was memory CD4+ T cells sorted from blood. Regarding subset: CD45RA-negative fraction.

In DNA form, the CDR3 reads TGTGCCAGCAGCTTAGGCTGGGGCGCGAACACCGGGGAGCTGTTTTTT. This encodes CASSLGWGANTGELFF. This chain joins TRBV7-2 and TRBJ2-2; the D gene is possibly TRBD1 (5 bases). The CDR3 length is 16 residues. The germline V and J ends were trimmed by 1 base and 0 bases, with 9 bases remaining between them. The germline gives CDR1 SGHTA, CDR2 FQGNSA. Full variable domain (remainder filled in from reference TRBV7-2 and TRBJ2-2): GAGVSQSPSNKVTEKGKDVELRCDPISGHTALYWYRQSLGQGLEFLIYFQGNSAPDKSGLPSDRFSAERTGGSVSTLTIQRTQQEDSAVYLCASSLGWGANTGELFFGEGSRLTVL.